This TCR beta chain was profiled in a study of cytomegalovirus exposure and HLA in healthy donors. Study conclusions and caveats: Within the data, a cluster of highly shared sequence variants was likely a sequencing artifact.

This PCR relied on a set of 60 Vbeta primers and 13 Jbeta primers. Assay: immunoSEQ multiplex PCR; the TCRdb copy retains only in-frame clones and omits some. This sample carries over 200,000 clones, roughly 80% of them seen once, and the ten largest clones take 4.5% to 6%. About this clone: Its target is unknown.

This clonotype originated in a woman aged 40-49 years in good health and CMV-seropositive. What was sequenced was PBMCs.

CDR3 nucleotide sequence: TGTGCCAGCAGCCCGGTGGGGGAGGGCACAGATACGCAGTATTTT. Translation: CASSPVGEGTDTQYF. The genes are TRBV11-2 and TRBJ2-3, with a tentative D call TRBD2 (6 bases). Germline V gene data show CDR1 as SGHAT and CDR2 as FQNNGV. CDR3 length equals 15 residues. V lost 5 bases and J 1 base, leaving 13 bases between the germline ends.